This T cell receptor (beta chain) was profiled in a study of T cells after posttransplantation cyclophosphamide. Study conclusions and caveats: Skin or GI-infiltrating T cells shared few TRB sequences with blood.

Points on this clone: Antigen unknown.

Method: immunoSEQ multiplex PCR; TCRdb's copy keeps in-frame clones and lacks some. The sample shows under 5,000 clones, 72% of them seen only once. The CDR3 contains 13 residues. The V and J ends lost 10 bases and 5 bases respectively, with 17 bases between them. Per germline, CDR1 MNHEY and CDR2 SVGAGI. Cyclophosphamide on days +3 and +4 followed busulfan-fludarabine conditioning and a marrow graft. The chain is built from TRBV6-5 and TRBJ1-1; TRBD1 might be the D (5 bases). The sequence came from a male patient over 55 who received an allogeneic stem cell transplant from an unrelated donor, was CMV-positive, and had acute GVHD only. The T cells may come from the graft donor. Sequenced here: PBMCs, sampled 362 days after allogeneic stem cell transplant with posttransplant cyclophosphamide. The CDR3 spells CATITRGWTEAFF. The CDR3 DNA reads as TGTGCCACCATAACAAGGGGCTGGACTGAAGCTTTCTTT.